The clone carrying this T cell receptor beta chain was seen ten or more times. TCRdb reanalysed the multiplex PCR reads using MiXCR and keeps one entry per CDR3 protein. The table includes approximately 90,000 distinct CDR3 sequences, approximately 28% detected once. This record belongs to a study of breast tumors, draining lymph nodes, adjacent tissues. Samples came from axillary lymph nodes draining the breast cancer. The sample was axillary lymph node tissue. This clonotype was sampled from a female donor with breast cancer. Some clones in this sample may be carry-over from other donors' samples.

Here the CDR3 reads CASSQDGGLGYNEQFF. The CDR3 region has the DNA TGCGCCAGCAGCCAAGATGGAGGGCTGGGGTACAATGAGCAGTTCTTC. V is TRBV4-1 and J is TRBJ2-1; maybe TRBD2 (6 bases). Trimming pared 0 bases from V and 4 bases from J, leaving 13 bases between. This CDR3 region has 16 residues. Looked up from germline, CDR1 is MGHRA and CDR2 is YSYEKL.